The 7 T cell receptor beta chains presented below share a single source sample, sequenced in a study of shared clonotypes between healthy human individuals (TCRdb year 2020). Library preparation employed the immunoSEQ multiplex PCR assay. Here the immuneACCESS table is served through TCRdb, limited to in-frame sequences with V and J called. Missing clones are a known gap in these copies; in checked studies unresolved V genes cover under half, and the rest lacks a known reason. The sample table shows over a million clones, and around 97% are seen once. 1% to 1.5% of the sample is in the top ten clones. The sequenced material came from naive CD4+ T cells sorted from blood. In light of the paper, this sample's cell subset or site label describes: CD45RA+ positively selected. The receptors shown here come from a man between 25 and 39 years old in good health.

The chain couples TRBV9 to TRBJ2-7; 10 bases match TRBD2. V lost 2 bases to trimming and J lost 0 bases; unmatched junction nucleotides: 8. The germline gives CDR1 SGDLS, CDR2 YYNGEE. This CDR3 spans 17 amino acids. The CDR3 DNA follows: TGTGCCAGCAGCGTCGGGGTACTAGCGGGGAGCTCCTACGAGCAGTACTTC. As protein: CASSVGVLAGSSYEQYF.

This chain connects TRBV10-3 to TRBJ2-3; possibly TRBD2 for D (6 bases). This CDR3 spans 15 amino acids. V lost 3 bases and J 6 bases, leaving 16 bases between the germline ends. The V gene's germline CDR1 is ENHRY and CDR2 SYGVKD. The CDR3 region is CAISDVGLPGDTQYF. CDR3 bases: TGTGCCATCAGTGACGTAGGACTACCCGGGGATACGCAGTATTTT.

The V gene is TRBV9, the J gene TRBJ2-3; no clear D gene. CDR3 size: 12 residues. Germline-derived CDR1 and CDR2 are SGDLS and YYNGEE. The V gene lost 3 bases and the J gene lost 3 bases, with 5 bases spanning the gap. The chain's CDR3 is CASSEITDTQYF. The CDR3 bases are TGTGCCAGCAGCGAAATAACAGATACGCAGTATTTT.

V and J are TRBV7-9 and TRBJ2-1; D call uncertain. This CDR3 comprises 12 residues. CDR1 and CDR2 (germline): SEHNR, FQNEAQ (reference sequence). The CDR3 DNA reads as TGTGCTGGTAAGGGCTCCTACAATGAGCAGTTCTTC. Residues: CAGKGSYNEQFF.

The chain couples TRBV18 to TRBJ2-1; D is unresolved. V was clipped by 3 bases and J by 4 bases, with 13 bases between them. Germline-derived CDR1 and CDR2 are KGHSH and LQKENI. The CDR3 spans 15 residues. The CDR3 protein is CASSPAQSIYNEQFF. DNA for the CDR3: TGTGCCAGCTCACCGGCACAGAGTATATACAATGAGCAGTTCTTC.

The V call is TRBV4-1, the J call TRBJ2-3, with TRBD1 as a possible D gene (5 bases). With 0 bases removed from V and 2 bases from J, the gap between germline ends came to 15 bases. From germline, CDR1 is MGHRA and CDR2 YSYEKL. The CDR3 length is 17 residues. The CDR3, as DNA: TGCGCCAGCAGCCAAGATTTCAGGGTCCCTAACACAGATACGCAGTATTTT. This sequence encodes CASSQDFRVPNTDTQYF.

The gene calls are TRBV4-3 and TRBJ2-7; 10 bases align to TRBD2. CDR3 length: 15 amino acids. Germline CDR1 LGHNA, CDR2 YSLEER. Losses at the gene ends were 0 bases for V and 6 bases for J; bases not matched to a gene: 5. Written as DNA, the CDR3 is TGCGCCAGCAGCCAAGAGCTAGCGGGAGTCTTCGAGCAGTACTTC. This encodes CASSQELAGVFEQYF.